This T cell receptor (beta chain) was profiled in a study of OX40 agonist ivuxolimab in advanced cancers. About the study: At 82.7% male, the cohort had a mean age of approximately 60 years, ranging from about 23 to 80.

Exclusion of a patient followed from autoimmune disease history or systemic immunosuppression. Measured with immunoSEQ multiplex PCR; TCRdb has only the in-frame clones, and not every one. The table has about 33,000 clones, 60% to 75% seen once. With 0 bases removed from V and 12 bases from J, the gap between germline ends came to 10 bases. Germline-derived CDR1 and CDR2 are GTSNPN and SVGIG (reference sequence). The CDR3 is 11 residues long. The chain links TRBV30 to TRBJ2-3, with D perhaps being TRBD1 or TRBD2 (5 bases each). Here the sequenced sample was CD4+ or CD8+ T cells sorted from blood, taken in a trial of the OX40 agonist ivuxolimab. This sequence was found in an adult with an advanced solid tumor such as melanoma, head and neck, liver or kidney cancer. As DNA, the CDR3 is TGTGCCTGGAGTGTACGGGGCACTCAGTATTTT. It encodes CAWSVRGTQYF. Full variable domain (remainder filled in from reference TRBV30 and TRBJ2-3): SQTIHQWPATLVQPVGSPLSLECTVEGTSNPNLYWYRQAAGRGLQLLFYSVGIGQISSEVPQNLSASRPQDRQFILSSKKLLLSDSGFYLCAWSVRGTQYFGPGTRLTVL.